This T cell receptor (beta chain) was sequenced for a study of beta chain features in type 1 diabetes. Study-level background: In all, about 100,000,000 sorted cells from all samples were analyzed.

Every bit of the isolated RNA underwent reverse transcription, so sequencing read expressed TCRB transcripts. TCRdb's table, derived via immunoSEQ multiplex PCR, lists solely in-frame clones and lacks some. The sample includes some 160,000 clones, around 8.4% of them seen just once. Turning to this clone: What it binds is not known.

Looked up from germline, CDR1 is KGHSH and CDR2 is LQKENI. V was cut by 3 bases and J by 7 bases, with 18 bases left in between. CDR3 length: 15 amino acids. Study findings and constraints: A potential PCR bias toward shorter templates would be equal in patient and control samples. Fewer insertions but more deletions were seen at VDJ junctions in type 1 diabetes patients. The question left open here concerned HLA type influencing TCRB rearrangement. TCRB CDR3s from Type 1 diabetes patients were moderately but significantly shorter in all four CD4+ subsets.

The sequencing sample was made of central memory CD4+ T cells from blood. This sequence was found in a young woman with type 1 diabetes. The chain recombines TRBV18 with TRBJ1-1; perhaps TRBD1 as D (5 bases). The CDR3 DNA is TGTGCCAGCTCACCTCCCGGGGGTGTCCAGTATGAAGCTTTCTTT. It encodes CASSPPGGVQYEAFF.